The source of this T cell receptor beta chain is a study of neoadjuvant anti-PD-1 for oral cavity cancer. Here immunoSEQ multiplex PCR was the method, and the copy in TCRdb shows in-frame clones only, minus some. The table includes fewer than 20,000 clones, about 65% detected once. These oral cavity squamous cell carcinomas were HPV-negative and locally advanced. The sample in question was PBMCs, obtained before nivolumab (anti-PD-1) treatment. The clonotype comes from a person between 40 and 85 years old with oral cavity squamous cell carcinoma.

The CDR3 sequence: CSAKGGQPQHF. In DNA, the CDR3 is TGCAGTGCCAAAGGGGGCCAGCCCCAGCATTTT. V is TRBV20-1 and J is TRBJ1-5; 7 bases match TRBD1. The CDR3 is 11 residues long. CDR1 is DFQATT, CDR2 SNEGSKA, per germline (reference sequence). V was clipped by 6 bases and J by 7 bases; unmatched bases: 3.